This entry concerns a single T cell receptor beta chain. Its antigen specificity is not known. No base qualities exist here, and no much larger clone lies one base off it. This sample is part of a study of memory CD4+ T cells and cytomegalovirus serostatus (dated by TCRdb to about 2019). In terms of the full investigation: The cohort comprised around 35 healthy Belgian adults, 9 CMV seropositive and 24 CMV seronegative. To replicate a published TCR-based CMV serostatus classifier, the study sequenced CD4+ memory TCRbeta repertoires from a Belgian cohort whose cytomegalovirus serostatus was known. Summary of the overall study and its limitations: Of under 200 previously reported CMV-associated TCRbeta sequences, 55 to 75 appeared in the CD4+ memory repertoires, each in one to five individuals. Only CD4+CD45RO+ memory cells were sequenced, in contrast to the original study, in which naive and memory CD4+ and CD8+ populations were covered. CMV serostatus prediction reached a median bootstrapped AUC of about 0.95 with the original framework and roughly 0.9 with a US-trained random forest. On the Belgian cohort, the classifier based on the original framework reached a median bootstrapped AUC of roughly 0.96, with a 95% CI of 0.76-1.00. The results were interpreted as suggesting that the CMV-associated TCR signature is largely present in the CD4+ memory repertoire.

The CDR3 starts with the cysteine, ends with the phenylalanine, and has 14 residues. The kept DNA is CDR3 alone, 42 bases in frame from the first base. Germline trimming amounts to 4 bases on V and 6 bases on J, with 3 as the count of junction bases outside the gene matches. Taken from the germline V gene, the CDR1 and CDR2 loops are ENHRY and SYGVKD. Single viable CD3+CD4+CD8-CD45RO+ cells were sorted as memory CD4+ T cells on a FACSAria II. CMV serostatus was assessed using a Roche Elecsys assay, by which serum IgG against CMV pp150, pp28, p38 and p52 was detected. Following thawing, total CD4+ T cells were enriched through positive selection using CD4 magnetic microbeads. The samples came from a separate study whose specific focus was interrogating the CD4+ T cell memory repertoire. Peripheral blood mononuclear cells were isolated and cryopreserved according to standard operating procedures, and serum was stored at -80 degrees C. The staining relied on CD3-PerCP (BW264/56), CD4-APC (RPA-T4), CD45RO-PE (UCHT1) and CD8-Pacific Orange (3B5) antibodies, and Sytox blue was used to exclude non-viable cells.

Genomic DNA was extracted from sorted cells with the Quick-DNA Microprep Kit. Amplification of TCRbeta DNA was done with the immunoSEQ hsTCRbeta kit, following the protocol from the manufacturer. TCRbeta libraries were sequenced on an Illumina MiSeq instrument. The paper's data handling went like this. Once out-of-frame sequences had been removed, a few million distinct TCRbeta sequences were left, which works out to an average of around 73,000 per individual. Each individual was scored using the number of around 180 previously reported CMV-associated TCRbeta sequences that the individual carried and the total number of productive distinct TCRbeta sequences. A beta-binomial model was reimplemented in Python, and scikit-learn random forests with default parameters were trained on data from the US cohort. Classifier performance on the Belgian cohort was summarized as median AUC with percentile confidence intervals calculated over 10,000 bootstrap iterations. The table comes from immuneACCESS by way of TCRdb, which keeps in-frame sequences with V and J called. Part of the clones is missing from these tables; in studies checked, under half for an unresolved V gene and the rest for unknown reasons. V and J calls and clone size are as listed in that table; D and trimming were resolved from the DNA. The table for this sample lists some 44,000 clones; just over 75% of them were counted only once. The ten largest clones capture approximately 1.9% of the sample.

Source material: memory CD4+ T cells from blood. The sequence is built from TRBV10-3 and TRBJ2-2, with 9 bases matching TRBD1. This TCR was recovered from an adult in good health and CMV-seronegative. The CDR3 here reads CAISGDRDAGELFF. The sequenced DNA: TGTGCCATCAGTGGGGACAGGGATGCCGGGGAGCTGTTTTTT.